Sequencing of this T cell receptor (beta chain) was carried out in a study of blood T cells in healthy people across ages. Findings of the study overall: It was held that diversity estimates obtained from one million T cells represented underestimates.

Using a J-beta primer mix together with a sample-barcoded 5' primer, a second PCR was run for about 6 to 11 cycles. Through a template-switch adaptor with 12 random nucleotides, each cDNA molecule received a tag. MiXCR, run by TCRdb on the 5' RACE reads, gives a single entry per CDR3 protein. Of around 900,000 distinct CDR3 sequences in the sample, about 53% were seen once. Germline V CDR1 and CDR2: SQVTM, ANQGSEA. This CDR3 spans 14 amino acids. Trimming took 4 bases from V and 4 from J; bases not matched to a gene: 5. About this clonotype itself: Its specificity is not known.

This TCR was recovered from a woman aged 60-75 years in good health. The material sequenced was blood. This sequence joins TRBV29-1 and TRBJ1-5; 9 bases agree with TRBD1. The CDR3 coding sequence is TGCAGCGTTGGACAGGGGGGTTTAAATCAGCCCCAGCATTTT. The encoded protein is CSVGQGGLNQPQHF.